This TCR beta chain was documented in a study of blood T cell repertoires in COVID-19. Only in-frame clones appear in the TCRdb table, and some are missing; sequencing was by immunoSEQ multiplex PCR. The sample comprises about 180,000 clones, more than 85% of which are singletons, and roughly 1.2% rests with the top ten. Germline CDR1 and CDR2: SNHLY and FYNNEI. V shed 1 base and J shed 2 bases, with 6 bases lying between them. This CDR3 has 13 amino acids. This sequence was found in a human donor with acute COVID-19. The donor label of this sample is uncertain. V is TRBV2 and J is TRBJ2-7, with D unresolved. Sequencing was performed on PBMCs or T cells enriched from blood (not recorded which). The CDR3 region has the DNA TGTGCCAGCAGTGAAGGCAGAACCTACGAGCAGTACTTC. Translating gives CASSEGRTYEQYF. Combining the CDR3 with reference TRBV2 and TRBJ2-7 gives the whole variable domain EPEVTQTPSHQVTQMGQEVILRCVPISNHLYFYWYRQILGQKVEFLVSFYNNEISEKSEIFDDQFSVERPDGSNFTLKIRSTKLEDSAMYFCASSEGRTYEQYFGPGTRLTVT.